This TCR beta chain was captured by sequencing in a study of shared clonotypes between healthy human individuals. Findings of the study overall: Deeper or shallower sequencing was expected to change how clonotypes are shared among donors.

The method was immunoSEQ multiplex PCR; TCRdb's version includes in-frame clones alone and lacks a portion of them. The repertoire holds about 1.1 million clones, around 78% seen once, with more than 0.5% in the top ten. Points on this clone: Antigen specificity is unknown.

This CDR3 has 14 amino acids. V lost 2 bases, J lost 6 bases, and 14 bases lay in between. CDR1 SGDLS and CDR2 YYNGEE come from the germline V gene. The sample comprised memory CD4+ T cells from PBMCs. Subset: CD45RA-negative fraction. V usage is TRBV9 and J usage is TRBJ1-1, with a weak D call TRBD1 (6 bases). The sequence came from a man in his late teens or twenties in good health. Some clones in this sample may be carry-over from other donors' samples. The CDR3 reads CASSVLGTSPEAFF. The DNA of the CDR3 is TGTGCCAGCAGCGTGCTGGGGACAAGCCCTGAAGCTTTCTTT.